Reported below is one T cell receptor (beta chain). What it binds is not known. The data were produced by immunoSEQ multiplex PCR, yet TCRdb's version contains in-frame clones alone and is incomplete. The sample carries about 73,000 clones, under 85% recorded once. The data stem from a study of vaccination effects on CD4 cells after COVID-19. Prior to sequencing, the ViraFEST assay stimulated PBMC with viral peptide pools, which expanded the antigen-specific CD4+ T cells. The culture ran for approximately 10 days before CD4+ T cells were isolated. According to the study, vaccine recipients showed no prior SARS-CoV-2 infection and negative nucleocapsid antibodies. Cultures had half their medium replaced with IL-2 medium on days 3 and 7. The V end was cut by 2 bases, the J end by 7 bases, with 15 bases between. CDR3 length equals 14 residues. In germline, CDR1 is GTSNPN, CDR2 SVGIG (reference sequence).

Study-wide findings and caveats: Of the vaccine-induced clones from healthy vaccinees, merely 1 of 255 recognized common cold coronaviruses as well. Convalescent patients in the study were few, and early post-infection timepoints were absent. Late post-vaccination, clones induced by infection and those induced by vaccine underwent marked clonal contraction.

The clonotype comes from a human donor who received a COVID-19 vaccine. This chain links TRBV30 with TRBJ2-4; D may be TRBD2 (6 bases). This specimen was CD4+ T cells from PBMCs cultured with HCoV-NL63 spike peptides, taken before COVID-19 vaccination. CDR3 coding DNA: TGTGCCTGGAGTTTAACCGGGGGACGGAACATTCAGTACTTC. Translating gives CAWSLTGGRNIQYF.